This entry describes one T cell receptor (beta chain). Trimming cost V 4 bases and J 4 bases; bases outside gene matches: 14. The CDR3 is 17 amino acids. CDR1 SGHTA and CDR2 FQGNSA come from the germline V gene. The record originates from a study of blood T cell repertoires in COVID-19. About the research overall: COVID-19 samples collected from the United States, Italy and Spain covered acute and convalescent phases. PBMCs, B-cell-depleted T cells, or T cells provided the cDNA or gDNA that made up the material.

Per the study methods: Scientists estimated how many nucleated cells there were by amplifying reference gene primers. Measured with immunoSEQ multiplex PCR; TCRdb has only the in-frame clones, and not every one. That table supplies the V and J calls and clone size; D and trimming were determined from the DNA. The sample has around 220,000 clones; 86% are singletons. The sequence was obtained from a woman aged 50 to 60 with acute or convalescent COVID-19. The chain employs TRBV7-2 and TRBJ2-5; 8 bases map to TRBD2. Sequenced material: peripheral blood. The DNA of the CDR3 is TGTGCCAGCAGCTCCCCTCGGGGGGGCCGGTGGGTAGAGACCCAGTACTTC. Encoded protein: CASSSPRGGRWVETQYF.